This T cell receptor beta chain was recorded in a study of blood T cells in healthy people across ages. General study results and limits: Possibly confounding the expanded clonotype changes was the fact that donor CMV status was unknown.

CDR1 is MGHRA, CDR2 YSYEKL, per germline. The CDR3 length is 15 residues. Alongside a J-beta primer mix, a sample-barcoded 5' primer served in a second PCR lasting roughly 7 to 11 cycles. Using its own MiXCR run on the 5' RACE reads, TCRdb lists one record per CDR3 protein. The data hold 2 million or so distinct CDR3 sequences, with 49% observed a single time. This clonotype was picked up a small number of times. Its antigen is as yet unknown. The chain joins TRBV4-1 to TRBJ2-4; D perhaps matches TRBD2 (7 bases). The better agreement between TRBJ2-7 and the DNA end casts doubt on the J call. The sample was blood. This TCR derives from a woman aged 40-49 years in good health. CDR3 region: CASSQGVGGGYEQYF. The CDR3 region has the DNA TGCGCCAGCAGCCAAGGGGTAGGGGGGGGATACGAGCAGTACTTC.